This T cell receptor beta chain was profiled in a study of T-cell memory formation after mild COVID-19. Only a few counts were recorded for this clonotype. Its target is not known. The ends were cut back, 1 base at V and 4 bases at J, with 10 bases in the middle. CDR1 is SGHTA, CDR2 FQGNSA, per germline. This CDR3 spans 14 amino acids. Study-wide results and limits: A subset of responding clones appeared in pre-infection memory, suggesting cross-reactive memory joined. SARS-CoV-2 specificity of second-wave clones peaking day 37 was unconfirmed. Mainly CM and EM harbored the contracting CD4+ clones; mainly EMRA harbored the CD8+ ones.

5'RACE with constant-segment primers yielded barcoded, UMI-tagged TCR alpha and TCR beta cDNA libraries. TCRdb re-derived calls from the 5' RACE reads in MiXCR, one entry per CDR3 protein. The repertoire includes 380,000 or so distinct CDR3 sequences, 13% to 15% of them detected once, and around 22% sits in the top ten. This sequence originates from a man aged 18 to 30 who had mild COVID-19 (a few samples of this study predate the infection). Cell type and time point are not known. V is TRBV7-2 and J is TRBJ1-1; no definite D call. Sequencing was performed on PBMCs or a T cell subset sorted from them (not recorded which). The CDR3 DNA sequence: TGTGCCAGCAGCTTAGGGCTTTCTGGCACTGAAGCTTTCTTT. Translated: CASSLGLSGTEAFF.